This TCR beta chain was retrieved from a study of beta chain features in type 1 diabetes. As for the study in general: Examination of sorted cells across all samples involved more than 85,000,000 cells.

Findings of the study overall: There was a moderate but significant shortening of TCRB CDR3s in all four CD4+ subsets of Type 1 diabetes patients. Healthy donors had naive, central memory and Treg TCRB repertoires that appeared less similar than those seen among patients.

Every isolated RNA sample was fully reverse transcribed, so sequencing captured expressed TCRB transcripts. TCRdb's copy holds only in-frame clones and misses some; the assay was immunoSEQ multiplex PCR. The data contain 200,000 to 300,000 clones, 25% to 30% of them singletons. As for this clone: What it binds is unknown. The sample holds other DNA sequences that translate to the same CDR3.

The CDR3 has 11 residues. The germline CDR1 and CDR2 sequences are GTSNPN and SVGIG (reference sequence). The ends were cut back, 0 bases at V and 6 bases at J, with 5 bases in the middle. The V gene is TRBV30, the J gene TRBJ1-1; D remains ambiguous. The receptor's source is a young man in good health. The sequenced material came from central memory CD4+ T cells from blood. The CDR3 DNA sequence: TGTGCCTGGAGTGTAACGCCTGAAGCTTTCTTT. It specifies CAWSVTPEAFF.